One T cell receptor beta chain is described in this entry. The antigen is unknown. Looked up from germline, CDR1 is SEHNR and CDR2 is FQNEAQ (reference sequence). V trimming: 5 bases; J trimming: 5 bases; junction bases outside the gene matches: 8. The CDR3 covers 14 residues. This record comes from a study of T-cell memory formation after mild COVID-19. Turning to the study itself: Largely donor-specific TCR clusters were found.

Study observations and caveats: The study detected some responding clones in pre-infection memory, suggesting cross-reactive memory joined. Clones that contracted from day 15 to 85 had balanced CD4/CD8; later expanders were CD4+ biased.

TCR alpha and TCR beta cDNA libraries carrying sample barcodes and UMIs came from 5'RACE with constant-segment primers. TCRdb fed the 5' RACE reads into MiXCR, producing one record per CDR3 protein. The sample lists 110,000 or so distinct CDR3 sequences; 22% were seen once. This TCR came from a man between 18 and 35 years old who had mild COVID-19 (a few samples of this study predate the infection). Cell type and time point are not known. The sample comprised PBMCs or a T cell subset sorted from them (not recorded which). The chain is built from TRBV7-9 and TRBJ1-2, with 7 nucleotides matching TRBD1. DNA of the CDR3: TGTGCCAGCAGCCCGTGGACAGGATCTTATGGCTACACCTTC. Translation: CASSPWTGSYGYTF.